The present entry profiles one T cell receptor beta chain with its context. As yet, its antigen is unknown. The sample comes from a study of cytomegalovirus exposure and HLA in healthy donors. Findings and limits, study-wide: Later findings reportedly placed an Asian-associated ancestry cluster below the roughly 660-donor mean for N-insertions. A later analysis linked a missense variant in DCLRE1C to the trimming of TCR beta V and J genes.

The germline V and J ends were trimmed by 2 bases and 0 bases, with 4 bases remaining between them. CDR1 and CDR2 (germline): ENHRY, SYGVKD. The CDR3 totals 13 residues. It was with 60 Vbeta and 13 Jbeta primers that the PCR ran. The data were produced by immunoSEQ multiplex PCR, yet TCRdb's version contains in-frame clones alone and is incomplete. The repertoire consists of 50,000 to 80,000 clones, with over 70% occurring once and the leading ten covering more than 5%. The source material was PBMCs. V is TRBV10-3 and J is TRBJ1-1; D unresolved. The receptor comes from a male donor in good health and CMV-seropositive. The CDR3 spells CAISEPLNTEAFF. For the CDR3, the DNA is TGTGCCATCAGTGAGCCTCTGAACACTGAAGCTTTCTTT.